Listed below are T cell receptor beta chains from one sample, sequenced in a study of T cells in tuberculosis. The repertoire was sequenced with immunoSEQ multiplex PCR; TCRdb's copy has only in-frame clones and lacks some. The table has about 53,000 clones, roughly 96% seen once. This specimen was PBMCs, taken at tuberculosis diagnosis. These receptors were obtained from an adult with tuberculosis. Each CDR3 is given with its conserved first and last residue. The D gene is left open where the match is weak.

j_call v_call d_call cdr3_aa cdr3_nt
TRBJ2-1 TRBV10-1 TRBD2 CASCGLAGSYNEQFF TGCGCCAGCTGCGGACTAGCCGGTTCCTACAATGAGCAGTTCTTC
TRBJ1-4 TRBV11-2 . CASSLTGEKLFF TGTGCCAGCAGCTTGACGGGGGAAAAACTGTTTTTT
TRBJ1-2 TRBV19 TRBD1 CASGQAYGYTF TGTGCCAGTGGACAGGCGTATGGCTACACCTTC
TRBJ2-3 TRBV19 . CASSIGTGGTDTQYF TGTGCCAGTAGTATAGGGACTGGGGGCACAGATACGCAGTATTTT
TRBJ2-1 TRBV6-4 . CASSPSGGNEQFF TGTGCCAGCAGTCCCAGCGGTGGCAATGAGCAGTTCTTC
TRBJ2-2 TRBV6-5 . CASSFQPRGELFF TGTGCCAGCAGTTTCCAACCGCGGGGGGAGCTGTTTTTT
TRBJ1-1 TRBV11-2 . CASSSVGQRRFEAFF TGTGCCAGCAGCTCCGTTGGGCAGAGACGGTTTGAAGCTTTCTTT
TRBJ2-7 TRBV27 . CASRGLSYEQYF TGTGCCAGTCGAGGACTGTCCTACGAGCAGTACTTC
TRBJ1-5 TRBV28 . CASTGQHNQPQHF TGTGCCAGCACAGGACAACACAATCAGCCCCAGCATTTT
TRBJ1-5 TRBV19 TRBD1 CASSIQGAGFNQPQHF TGTGCCAGTAGTATTCAGGGGGCAGGGTTCAATCAGCCCCAGCATTTT
TRBJ1-3 TRBV9 . CASSVKQGFAGNTIYF TGTGCCAGCAGCGTCAAACAGGGTTTCGCTGGAAACACCATATATTTT
TRBJ2-3 TRBV19 . CATGRSPPADTQYF TGTGCTACTGGGAGATCTCCCCCGGCAGATACGCAGTATTTT
TRBJ2-7 TRBV7-2 TRBD1 CASSTGTGGFYEQYF TGTGCCAGCAGCACCGGGACAGGGGGTTTCTACGAGCAGTACTTC
TRBJ1-2 TRBV5-1 . CASSGQANYGYTF TGCGCCAGCAGCGGCCAGGCCAACTATGGCTACACCTTC
TRBJ2-2 TRBV7-2 TRBD2 CASSLNPPSGRSGELFF TGTGCCAGCAGCTTAAATCCCCCTAGCGGGAGATCCGGGGAGCTGTTTTTT
TRBJ2-3 TRBV5-5 TRBD1 CASSTGQGEDTQYF TGTGCCAGCAGCACCGGACAGGGGGAGGATACGCAGTATTTT
TRBJ1-2 TRBV5-6 . CASSLVGRANYGYTF TGTGCCAGCAGCTTGGTAGGGCGGGCTAACTATGGCTACACCTTC
TRBJ2-1 TRBV6-4 TRBD2 CASSEREGPNEQFF TGTGCCAGCTCGGAGCGGGAGGGCCCCAATGAGCAGTTCTTC
TRBJ1-2 TRBV29-1 . CSVVLGGGYTF TGCAGCGTTGTACTAGGGGGTGGCTACACCTTC
TRBJ2-2 TRBV29-1 . CSVLGPNTGELFF TGCAGCGTTCTAGGCCCGAACACCGGGGAGCTGTTTTTT
TRBJ2-7 TRBV30 . CAWSVGGILFEQYF TGTGCCTGGAGTGTCGGGGGAATTCTTTTCGAGCAGTACTTC
TRBJ1-6 TRBV7-8 TRBD1 CASSKQGAKPSPLHF TGTGCCAGCAGCAAACAGGGGGCTAAACCTTCACCCCTCCACTTT
TRBJ1-2 TRBV6-1 TRBD1 CASSGDSFNYGYTF TGTGCCAGCAGTGGGGACAGTTTCAACTATGGCTACACCTTC
TRBJ2-7 TRBV11-2 . CASSLVASYEQYF TGTGCCAGCAGCTTAGTGGCAAGCTACGAGCAGTACTTC
TRBJ2-1 TRBV6-1 . CASGRSGETGIQFF TGTGCCAGCGGACGGTCTGGGGAAACGGGGATCCAGTTCTTC
TRBJ1-2 TRBV14 . CASSQVSVGGYTF TGTGCCAGCAGCCAAGTTTCGGTCGGTGGCTACACCTTC
TRBJ2-1 TRBV7-6 TRBD2 CASSLHFGGVEQFF TGTGCCAGCAGCTTACATTTCGGGGGGGTAGAGCAGTTCTTC
TRBJ1-2 TRBV9 . CASSVGSGNYGYTF TGTGCCAGCAGCGTAGGGTCGGGTAACTATGGCTACACCTTC